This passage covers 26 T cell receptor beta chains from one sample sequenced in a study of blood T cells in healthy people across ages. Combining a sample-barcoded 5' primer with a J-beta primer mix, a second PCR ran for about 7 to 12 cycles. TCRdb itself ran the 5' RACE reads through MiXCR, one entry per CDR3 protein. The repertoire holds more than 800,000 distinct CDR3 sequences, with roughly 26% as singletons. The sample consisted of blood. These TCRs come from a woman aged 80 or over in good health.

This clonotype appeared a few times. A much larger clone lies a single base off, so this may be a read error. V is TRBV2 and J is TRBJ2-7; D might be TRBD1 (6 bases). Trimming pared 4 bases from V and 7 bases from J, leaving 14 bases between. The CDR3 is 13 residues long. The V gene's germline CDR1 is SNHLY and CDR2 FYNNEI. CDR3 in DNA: TGTGCCAGCAGTGGGACAGAGGGCAATGAGCAGTACTTC. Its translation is CASSGTEGNEQYF.

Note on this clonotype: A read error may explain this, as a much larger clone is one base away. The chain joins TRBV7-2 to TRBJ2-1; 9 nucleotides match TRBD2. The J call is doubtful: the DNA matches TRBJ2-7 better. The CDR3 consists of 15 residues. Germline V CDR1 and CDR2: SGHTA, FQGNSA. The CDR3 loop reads CASSPESGGFNEQYF. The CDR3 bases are TGTGCCAGCAGCCCCGAAAGCGGGGGGTTCAATGAGCAGTACTTC.

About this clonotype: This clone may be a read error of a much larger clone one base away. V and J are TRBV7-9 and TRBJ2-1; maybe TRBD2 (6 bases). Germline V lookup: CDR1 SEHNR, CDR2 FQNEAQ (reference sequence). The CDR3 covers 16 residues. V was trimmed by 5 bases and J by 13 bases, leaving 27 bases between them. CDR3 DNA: TGTGCCAGCAGCAGACTACCCGGGGGTTTTAAAGAGACCCAGTTCTTC. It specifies CASSRLPGGFKETQFF. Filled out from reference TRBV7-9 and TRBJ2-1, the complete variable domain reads DTGVSQNPRHKITKRGQNVTFRCDPISEHNRLYWYRQTLGQGPEFLTYFQNEAQLEKSRLLSDRFSAERPKGSFSTLEIQRTEQGDSAMYLCASSRLPGGFKETQFFGPGTRLTVL.

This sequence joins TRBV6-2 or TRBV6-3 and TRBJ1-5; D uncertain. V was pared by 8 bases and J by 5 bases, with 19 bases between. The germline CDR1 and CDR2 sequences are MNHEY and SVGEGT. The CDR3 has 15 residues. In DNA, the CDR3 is TGTGCCAGCTGGCAGGCGGACCGATGGGATCAGCCCCAGCATTTT. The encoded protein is CASWQADRWDQPQHF.

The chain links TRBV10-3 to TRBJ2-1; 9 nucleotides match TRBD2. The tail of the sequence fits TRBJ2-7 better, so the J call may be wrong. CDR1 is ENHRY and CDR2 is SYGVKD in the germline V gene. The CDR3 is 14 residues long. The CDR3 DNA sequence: TGTGCCATCAGTGACAAAGCGGGGGGCAATGAGCAGTACTTC. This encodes CAISDKAGGNEQYF.

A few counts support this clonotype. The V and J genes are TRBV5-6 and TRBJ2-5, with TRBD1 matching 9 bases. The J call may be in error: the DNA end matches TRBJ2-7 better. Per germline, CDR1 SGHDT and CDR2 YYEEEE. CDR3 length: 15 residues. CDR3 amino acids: CASSKDRGLRYEQYF. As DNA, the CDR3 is TGTGCCAGCAGCAAGGACAGGGGATTAAGGTACGAGCAGTACTTC.

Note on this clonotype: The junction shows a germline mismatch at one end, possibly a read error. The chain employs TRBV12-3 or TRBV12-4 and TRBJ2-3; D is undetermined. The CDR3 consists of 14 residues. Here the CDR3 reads CASSFSVSGDAQYF. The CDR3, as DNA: TGTGCCAGCAGTTTCTCAGTGAGTGGAGATGCGCAGTATTTT.

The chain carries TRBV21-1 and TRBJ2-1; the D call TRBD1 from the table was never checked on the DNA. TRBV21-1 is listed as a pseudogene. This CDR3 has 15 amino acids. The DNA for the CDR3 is TGTGCCAGCAGCAAAAGGGGGCCGGCCGGCGATGAGCAGTTCTTC. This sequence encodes CASSKRGPAGDEQFF.

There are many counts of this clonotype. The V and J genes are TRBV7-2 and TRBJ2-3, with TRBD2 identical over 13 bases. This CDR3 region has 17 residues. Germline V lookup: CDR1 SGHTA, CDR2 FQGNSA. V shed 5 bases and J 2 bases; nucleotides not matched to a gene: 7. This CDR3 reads CASSTRTSGGLTDTQYF. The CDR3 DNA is TGTGCCAGCAGCACCCGGACTAGCGGGGGACTCACAGATACGCAGTATTTT.

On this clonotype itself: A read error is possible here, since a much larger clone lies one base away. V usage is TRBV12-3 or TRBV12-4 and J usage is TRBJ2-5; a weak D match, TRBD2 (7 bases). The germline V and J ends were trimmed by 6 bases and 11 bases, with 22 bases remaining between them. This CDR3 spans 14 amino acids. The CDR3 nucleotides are TGTGCCAGCAGCCCCGGGGGGCCCTTCTATGAGCAGTACTTC. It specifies CASSPGGPFYEQYF.

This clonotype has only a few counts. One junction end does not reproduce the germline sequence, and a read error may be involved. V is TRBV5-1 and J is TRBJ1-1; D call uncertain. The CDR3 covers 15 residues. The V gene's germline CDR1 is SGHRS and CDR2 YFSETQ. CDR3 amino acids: CASSLSAGMNTGAFF. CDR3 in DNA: TGCGCCAGCAGCTTGTCGGCAGGAATGAACACTGGAGCTTTCTTT.

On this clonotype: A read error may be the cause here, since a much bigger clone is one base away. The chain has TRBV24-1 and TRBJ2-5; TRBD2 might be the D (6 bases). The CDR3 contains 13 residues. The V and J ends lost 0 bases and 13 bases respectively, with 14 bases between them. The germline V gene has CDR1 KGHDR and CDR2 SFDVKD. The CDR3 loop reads CATSDLVGGSRYF. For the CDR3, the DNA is TGTGCCACCAGTGATTTGGTCGGGGGATCGCGGTACTTC.

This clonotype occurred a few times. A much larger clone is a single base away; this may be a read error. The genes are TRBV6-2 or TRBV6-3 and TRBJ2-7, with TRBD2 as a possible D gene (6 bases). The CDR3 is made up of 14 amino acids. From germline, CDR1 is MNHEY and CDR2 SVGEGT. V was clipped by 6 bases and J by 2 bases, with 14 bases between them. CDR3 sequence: CASSMDSGPYEQYF. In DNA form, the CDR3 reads TGTGCCAGCAGCATGGATAGCGGTCCCTACGAGCAGTACTTC.

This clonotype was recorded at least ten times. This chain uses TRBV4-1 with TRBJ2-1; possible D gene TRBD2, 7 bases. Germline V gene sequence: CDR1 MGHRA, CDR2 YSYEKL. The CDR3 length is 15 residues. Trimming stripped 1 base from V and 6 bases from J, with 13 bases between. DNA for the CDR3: TGCGCCAGCAGCCAAGCGGGGGGCCGAATCAATGAGCAGTTCTTC. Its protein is CASSQAGGRINEQFF.

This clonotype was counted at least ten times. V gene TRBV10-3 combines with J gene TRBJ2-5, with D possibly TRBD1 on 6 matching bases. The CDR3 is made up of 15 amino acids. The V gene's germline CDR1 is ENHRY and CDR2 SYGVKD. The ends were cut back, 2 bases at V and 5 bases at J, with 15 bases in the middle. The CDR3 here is CAISEPPGAGETQYF. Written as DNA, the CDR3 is TGTGCCATCAGTGAGCCCCCAGGGGCCGGGGAGACCCAGTACTTC.

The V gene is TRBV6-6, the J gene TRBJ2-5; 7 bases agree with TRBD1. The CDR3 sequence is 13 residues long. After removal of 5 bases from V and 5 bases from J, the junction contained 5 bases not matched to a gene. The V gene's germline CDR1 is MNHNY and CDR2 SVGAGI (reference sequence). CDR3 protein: CASSGGQWETQYF. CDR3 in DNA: TGTGCCAGCAGTGGGGGACAGTGGGAGACCCAGTACTTC.

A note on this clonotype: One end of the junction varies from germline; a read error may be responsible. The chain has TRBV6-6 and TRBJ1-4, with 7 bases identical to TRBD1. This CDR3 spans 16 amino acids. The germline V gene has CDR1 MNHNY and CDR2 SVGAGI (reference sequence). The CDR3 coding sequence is TGTGCCAGCAGTACCCCAGACAGGGAGGGGAATGAAGAACTGTTTTTT. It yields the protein CASSTPDREGNEELFF.

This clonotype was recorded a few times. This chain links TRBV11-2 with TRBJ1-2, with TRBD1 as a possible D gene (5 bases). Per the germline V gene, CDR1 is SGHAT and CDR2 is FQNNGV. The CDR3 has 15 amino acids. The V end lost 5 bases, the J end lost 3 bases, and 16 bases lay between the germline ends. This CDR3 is CASSPRRGSDYGYTF. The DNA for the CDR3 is TGTGCCAGCAGCCCCCGTCGGGGGTCTGACTATGGCTACACCTTC.

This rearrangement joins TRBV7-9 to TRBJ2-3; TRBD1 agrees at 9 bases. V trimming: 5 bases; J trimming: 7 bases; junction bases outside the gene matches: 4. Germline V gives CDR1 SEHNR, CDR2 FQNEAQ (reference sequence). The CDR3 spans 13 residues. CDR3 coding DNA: TGTGCCAGCAGCCCGGGACAGGGTAATACGCAGTATTTT. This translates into CASSPGQGNTQYF.

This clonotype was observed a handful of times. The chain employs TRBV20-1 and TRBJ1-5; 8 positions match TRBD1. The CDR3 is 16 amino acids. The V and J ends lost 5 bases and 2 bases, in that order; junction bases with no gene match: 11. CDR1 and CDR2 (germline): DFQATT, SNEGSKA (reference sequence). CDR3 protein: CSAGSRGREGNQPQHF. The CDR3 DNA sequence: TGCAGTGCTGGGTCCAGGGGGCGCGAGGGCAATCAGCCCCAGCATTTT.

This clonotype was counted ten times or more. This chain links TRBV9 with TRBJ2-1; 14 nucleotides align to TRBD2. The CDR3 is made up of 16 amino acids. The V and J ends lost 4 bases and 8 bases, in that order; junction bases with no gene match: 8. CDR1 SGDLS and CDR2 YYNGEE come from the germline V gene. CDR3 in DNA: TGTGCCAGCAGCTACAGACTAGCGGGGGGGCATGATGAGCAGTTCTTC. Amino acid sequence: CASSYRLAGGHDEQFF.

CDR3 DNA sequence: TGTGCCAGCAGTTTTTTTAGGGGTTCCGGGGAGCTGTTTTTT. This sequence encodes CASSFFRGSGELFF. This chain connects TRBV12-3 or TRBV12-4 to TRBJ2-2; tentatively, D is TRBD1 (5 bases). CDR3 length equals 14 residues. Deletions cut 3 bases from V and 6 bases from J, with 11 bases between.

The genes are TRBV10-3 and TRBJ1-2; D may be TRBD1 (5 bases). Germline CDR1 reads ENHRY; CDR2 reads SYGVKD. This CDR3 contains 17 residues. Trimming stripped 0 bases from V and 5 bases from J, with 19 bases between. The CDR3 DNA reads TGTGCCATCAGTGAGTCGAAAGGGACTCCCGCCGATTATGGCTACACCTTC. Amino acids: CAISESKGTPADYGYTF.

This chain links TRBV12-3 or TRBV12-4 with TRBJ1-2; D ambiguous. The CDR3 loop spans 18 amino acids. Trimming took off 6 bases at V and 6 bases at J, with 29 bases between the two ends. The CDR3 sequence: CASSHTGIGFSGAHGYTF. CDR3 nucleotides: TGTGCCAGCAGCCATACCGGGATAGGATTTAGTGGAGCACATGGCTACACCTTC.

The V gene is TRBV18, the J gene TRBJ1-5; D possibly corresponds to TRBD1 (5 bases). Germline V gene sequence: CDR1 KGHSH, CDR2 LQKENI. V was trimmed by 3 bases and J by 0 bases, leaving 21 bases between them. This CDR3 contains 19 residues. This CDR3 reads CASSPLGGAGVYSNQPQHF. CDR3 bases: TGTGCCAGCTCACCCTTAGGAGGGGCTGGTGTATATAGCAATCAGCCCCAGCATTTT.

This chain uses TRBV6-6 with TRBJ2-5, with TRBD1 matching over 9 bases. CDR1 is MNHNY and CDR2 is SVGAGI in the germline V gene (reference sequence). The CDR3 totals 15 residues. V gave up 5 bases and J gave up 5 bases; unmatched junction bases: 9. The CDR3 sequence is CASSHTRDRVETQYF. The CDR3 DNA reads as TGTGCCAGCAGTCACACTAGGGACAGGGTGGAGACCCAGTACTTC.